This T cell receptor (beta chain) stems from a study of post-analysis software for immune sequencing data. Study-level points and caveats: Under the F measure, samples that were prepared in one batch clustered strongly together. Those with multiple sclerosis, the patient group, showed significantly lower normalized Chao1 diversity than controls. There were about 5 TRBV segments more frequent in patients than controls, and TRBV5-6, TRBV5-1 and TRBV20-1 were among them.

The ends were cut back, 1 base at V and 5 bases at J, with 6 bases in the middle. The CDR3 loop spans 12 amino acids. The table lists this clonotype with a few counts. The antigen is not known. Unique molecular identifiers were carried by the TCR beta cDNA libraries. TCRdb itself ran the PCR reads through MiXCR, one entry per CDR3 protein. The sample includes 350,000 to 500,000 distinct CDR3 sequences, approximately 39% of them seen just once. This chain links TRBV12-3 or TRBV12-4 with TRBJ2-7, with D unresolved. The sequence derives from a girl aged 2-10 years with multiple sclerosis. What was sequenced was blood. This CDR3 reads CASSLEGHEQYF. The DNA for the CDR3 is TGTGCCAGCAGTTTAGAGGGCCACGAGCAGTACTTC.